This TCR beta chain was sequenced in a study of shared clonotypes between healthy human individuals. The CDR3 length is 14 residues. With V trimmed by 1 base and J by 9 bases, 7 bases remained unmatched. Germline CDR1 is SGHRS and CDR2 is YFSETQ. The assay was immunoSEQ multiplex PCR, and TCRdb's table has in-frame clones only and misses some. The sample carries over a million clones, 70% to 80% recorded once. The TCR was taken from a man aged 18 to 30 in good health. Some clones in this sample may be carry-over from other donors' samples. The V and J genes are TRBV5-1 and TRBJ2-1; 7 bases line up with TRBD2. Sequenced sample: memory CD4+ T cells from PBMCs. The subset here: CD45RA-negative fraction. The DNA for the CDR3 is TGCGCCAGCAGCTTGCTAGCGGAGGGGACTGAGCAGTTCTTC. Translated, it gives CASSLLAEGTEQFF.